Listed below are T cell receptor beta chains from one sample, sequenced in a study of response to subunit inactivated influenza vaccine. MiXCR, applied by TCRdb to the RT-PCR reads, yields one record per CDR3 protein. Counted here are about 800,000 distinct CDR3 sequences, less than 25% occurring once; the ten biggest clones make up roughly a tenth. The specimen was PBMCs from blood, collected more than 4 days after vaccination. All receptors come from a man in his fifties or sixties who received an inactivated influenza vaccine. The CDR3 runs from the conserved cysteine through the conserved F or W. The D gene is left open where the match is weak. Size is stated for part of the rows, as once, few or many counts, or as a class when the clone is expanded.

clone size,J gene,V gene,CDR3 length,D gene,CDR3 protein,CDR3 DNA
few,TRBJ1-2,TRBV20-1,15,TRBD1,CSASSGTAANYGYTF,TGCAGTGCTAGCTCCGGGACAGCTGCTAACTATGGCTACACCTTC
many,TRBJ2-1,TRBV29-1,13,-,CSVVRPLGNEQFF,TGCAGCGTTGTCAGGCCTTTGGGCAATGAGCAGTTCTTC
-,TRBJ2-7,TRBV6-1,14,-,CASSGGVLTYEQYF,TGTGCCAGCAGTGGTGGGGTCCTCACCTACGAGCAGTACTTC
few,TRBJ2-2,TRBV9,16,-,CASSDRRTARAGELFF,TGTGCCAGCAGCGACCGTAGGACAGCGAGGGCCGGGGAGCTGTTTTTT
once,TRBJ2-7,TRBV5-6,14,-,CASSIDRNPYEQYF,TGTGCCAGCAGCATAGACAGGAACCCCTACGAGCAGTACTTC
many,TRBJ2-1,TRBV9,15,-,CASSATSPGHNEQFF,TGTGCCAGCAGCGCAACTAGCCCGGGACACAATGAGCAGTTCTTC
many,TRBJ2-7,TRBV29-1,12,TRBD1,CSAWDSYYEQYF,TGCAGCGCCTGGGACAGCTACTACGAGCAGTACTTC
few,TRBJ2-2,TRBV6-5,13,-,CASSSPFTGELFF,TGTGCCAGCAGTTCCCCGTTCACCGGGGAGCTGTTTTTT
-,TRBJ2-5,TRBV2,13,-,CASTLNKQETQYF,TGTGCCAGCACCCTGAACAAACAAGAGACCCAGTACTTC
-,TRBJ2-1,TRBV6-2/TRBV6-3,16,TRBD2,CASSYSAGVLENEQFF,TGTGCCAGCAGTTATTCAGCGGGAGTCCTCGAAAATGAGCAGTTCTTC
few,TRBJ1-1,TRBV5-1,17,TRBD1,CASSLQPGQGGGSEAFF,TGCGCCAGCAGCTTACAGCCGGGACAGGGAGGAGGGTCGGAAGCTTTCTTT
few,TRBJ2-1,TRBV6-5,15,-,CASSYRQDGRDEQFF,TGTGCCAGCAGTTACCGGCAGGATGGGAGAGATGAGCAGTTCTTC
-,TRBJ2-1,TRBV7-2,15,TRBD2,CASSQSGSPYNEQFF,TGTGCCAGCAGCCAAAGCGGGAGCCCCTACAATGAGCAGTTCTTC
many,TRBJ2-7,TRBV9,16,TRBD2,CASSVGGSGSPYEQYF,TGTGCCAGCAGCGTAGGTGGTAGCGGGAGTCCCTACGAGCAGTACTTC
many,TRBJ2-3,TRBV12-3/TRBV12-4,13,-,CASTMTNSDTQYF,TGTGCCAGCACGATGACAAATTCAGATACGCAGTATTTT
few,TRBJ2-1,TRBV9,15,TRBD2,CASSLSSGALNEQFF,TGTGCCAGCAGCCTCTCTAGCGGGGCACTCAATGAGCAGTTCTTC
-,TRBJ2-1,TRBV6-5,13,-,CASSYARWDEQFF,TGTGCCAGCAGTTACGCTAGATGGGATGAGCAGTTCTTC
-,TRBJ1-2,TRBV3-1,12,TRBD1,CASNLQGGGYTF,TGTGCCAGCAACCTACAGGGGGGAGGCTACACCTTC
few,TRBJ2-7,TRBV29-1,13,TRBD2,CSVLAGAFYEQYF,TGCAGCGTTCTAGCGGGGGCCTTCTACGAGCAGTACTTC
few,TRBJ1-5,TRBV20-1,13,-,CSASPDVNQPQHF,TGCAGTGCTAGTCCGGACGTCAATCAGCCCCAGCATTTT
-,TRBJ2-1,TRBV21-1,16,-,CASSNLTSGGPNEQFF,TGTGCCAGCAGCAACCTGACTAGCGGGGGGCCGAATGAGCAGTTCTTC
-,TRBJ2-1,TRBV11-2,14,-,CASSLVRGSNEQFF,TGTGCCAGCAGCTTAGTTCGGGGCTCCAATGAGCAGTTCTTC
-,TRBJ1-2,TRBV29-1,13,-,CSVEGARNYGYTF,TGCAGCGTTGAAGGGGCCCGTAACTATGGCTACACCTTC
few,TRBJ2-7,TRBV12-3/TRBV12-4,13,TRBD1,CASSLKTGVEQYF,TGTGCCAGCAGTCTGAAAACAGGGGTCGAGCAGTACTTC
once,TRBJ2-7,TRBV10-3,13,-,CAISDPTLYEQYF,TGTGCCATCAGTGACCCGACCCTATACGAGCAGTACTTC
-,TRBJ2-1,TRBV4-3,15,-,CASSQEPGAYNEQFF,TGCGCCAGCAGCCAAGAGCCAGGGGCCTACAATGAGCAGTTCTTC
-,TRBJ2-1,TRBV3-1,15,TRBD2,CASSFSSGRSNEQFF,TGTGCCAGCAGCTTTTCTAGCGGGAGAAGCAATGAGCAGTTCTTC
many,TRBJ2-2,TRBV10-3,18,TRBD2,CAISNLTGRAVNTGELFF,TGTGCCATCAGTAACCTTACTGGGAGGGCTGTTAACACCGGGGAGCTGTTTTTT
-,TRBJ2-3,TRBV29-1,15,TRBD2,CSVEELAGVADTQYF,TGCAGCGTTGAAGAACTAGCGGGAGTGGCAGATACGCAGTATTTT
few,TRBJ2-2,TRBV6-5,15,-,CASSYSIIGTGELFF,TGTGCCAGCAGTTACTCGATCATAGGCACCGGGGAGCTGTTTTTT
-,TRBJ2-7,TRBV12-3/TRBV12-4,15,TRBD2,CASSSRLADYYEQYF,TGTGCCAGCAGTTCCCGACTAGCGGATTACTACGAGCAGTACTTC
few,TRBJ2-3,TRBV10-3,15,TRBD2,CAIRETSGSTDTQYF,TGTGCCATCAGGGAGACTAGCGGAAGCACAGATACGCAGTATTTT